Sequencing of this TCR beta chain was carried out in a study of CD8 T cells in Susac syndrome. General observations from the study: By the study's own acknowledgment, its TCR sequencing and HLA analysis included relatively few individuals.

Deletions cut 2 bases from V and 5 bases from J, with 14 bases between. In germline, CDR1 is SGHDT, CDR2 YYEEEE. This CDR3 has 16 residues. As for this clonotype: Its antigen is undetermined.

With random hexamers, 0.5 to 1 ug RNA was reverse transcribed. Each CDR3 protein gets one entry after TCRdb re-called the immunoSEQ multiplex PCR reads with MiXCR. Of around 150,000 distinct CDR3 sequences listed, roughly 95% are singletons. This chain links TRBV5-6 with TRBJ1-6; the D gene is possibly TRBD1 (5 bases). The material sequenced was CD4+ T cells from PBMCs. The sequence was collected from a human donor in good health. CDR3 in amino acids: CASSFSPSGNNSPLHF. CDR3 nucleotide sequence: TGTGCCAGCAGCTTTTCTCCGTCAGGGAATAATTCACCCCTCCACTTT.